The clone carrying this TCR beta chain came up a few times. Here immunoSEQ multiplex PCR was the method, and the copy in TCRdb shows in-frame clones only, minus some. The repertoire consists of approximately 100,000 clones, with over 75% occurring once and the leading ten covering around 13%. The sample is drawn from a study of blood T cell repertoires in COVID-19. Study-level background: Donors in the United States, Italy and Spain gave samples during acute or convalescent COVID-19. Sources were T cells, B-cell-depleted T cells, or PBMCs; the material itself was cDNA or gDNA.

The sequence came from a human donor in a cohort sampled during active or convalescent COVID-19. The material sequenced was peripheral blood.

This CDR3 reads CASSLWGLDAEAFF. The CDR3 DNA is TGTGCCAGCAGCCTGTGGGGCCTTGACGCTGAAGCTTTCTTT. V and J are TRBV27 and TRBJ1-1; a weak D match, TRBD1 (5 bases). This CDR3 has 14 amino acids. Germline CDR1 MNHEY, CDR2 SMNVEV (reference sequence). Trimming took 6 bases from V and 6 from J, leaving 17 bases between them.